These 28 T cell receptor beta chains were all obtained from the same sample, sequenced in a study of T cells in Graves' hyperthyroidism and ophthalmopathy. TCR beta CDR3 region amplification was performed from RNA transcripts. The HTBI primer set served for first-round RT-PCR of the TCR CDR3. One entry per CDR3 protein, called by TCRdb with MiXCR from the multiplex PCR reads. Among hundreds of thousands of distinct CDR3 sequences listed, about 45% were seen once. Sequenced material: peripheral blood or thyroid tissue (not recorded which). These receptors were taken from an adult man with Graves' disease, either hyperthyroidism or ophthalmopathy (not recorded which).

The chain has TRBV25-1 and TRBJ1-4; 7 positions match TRBD1. J lost 8 bases, V lost 6 bases, and 9 bases had no gene match. The CDR3 is made up of 14 amino acids. CDR1 is MGHDK, CDR2 SYGVNS, per germline. CDR3 sequence: CASSKTGDVEKLFF. The CDR3 DNA sequence: TGTGCCAGCAGCAAAACAGGGGACGTAGAAAAACTGTTTTTT.

The chain couples TRBV9 to TRBJ1-2, with 9 nucleotides matching TRBD1. CDR1 is SGDLS and CDR2 is YYNGEE in the germline V gene. Trimming took 6 bases from V and 6 from J; bases not matched to a gene: 6. The CDR3 runs to 13 residues. CDR3 protein: CASTYRGRDGYTF. The CDR3 DNA reads TGTGCCAGCACCTACAGGGGGCGGGATGGCTACACCTTC.

J is TRBJ2-7 and V is TRBV29-1; 9 bases match TRBD1. The CDR3 is 13 residues long. V gave up 4 bases and J gave up 5 bases; unmatched junction bases: 6. The germline CDR1 and CDR2 sequences are SQVTM and ANQGSEA. The CDR3 DNA is TGCAGCGTTGTCCGGACAGGGGCCGACGAGCAGTACTTC. It encodes CSVVRTGADEQYF.

Notes on this clonotype: Sequence at one end of the junction differs from germline and may be a read error. This chain connects TRBV19 to TRBJ1-1; the match to TRBD1 covers 8 bases. The CDR3 is 14 amino acids. The V gene's germline CDR1 is LNHDA and CDR2 SQIVND (reference sequence). The CDR3 DNA sequence: TGTGCCGGTAGTTTAACAGGGGGGAACACTGAAGCTTTCTTT. It specifies CAGSLTGGNTEAFF.

This chain joins TRBV20-1 and TRBJ2-7; perhaps TRBD2 as D (5 bases). CDR3 length: 13 residues. Trimming took off 0 bases at V and 6 bases at J, with 12 bases between the two ends. CDR1 is DFQATT and CDR2 is SNEGSKA in the germline V gene (reference sequence). CDR3 residues: CSARDQRSGEQYF. The CDR3 DNA reads as TGCAGTGCTAGAGATCAGCGGTCTGGCGAGCAGTACTTC.

In its sample, this clonotype was seen many times. The J gene is TRBJ1-2, the V gene TRBV24-1; 7 bases agree with TRBD1. With V trimmed by 4 bases and J by 8 bases, 6 bases remained unmatched. Germline lookup yields CDR1 KGHDR and CDR2 SFDVKD. The CDR3 has 13 amino acids. For the CDR3, the DNA is TGTGCCACCAGTGAGGGGACAGCAACAGGCTACACCTTC. Translation: CATSEGTATGYTF.

This clonotype has only a few counts. The chain has TRBV7-2 and TRBJ2-3; TRBD2 aligns across 11 bases. Germline V gene sequence: CDR1 SGHTA, CDR2 FQGNSA. V dropped 5 bases and J dropped 6; count of bases not matched to a gene: 7. CDR3 length: 15 residues. The CDR3: CASSATSGSFDTQYF. The CDR3 coding sequence is TGTGCCAGCAGCGCTACTAGCGGGAGTTTCGATACGCAGTATTTT.

The V gene is TRBV10-3, the J gene TRBJ1-6; the D gene is possibly TRBD1 (6 bases). Trimming left V 7 bases short and J 6 bases short, with 13 bases between. The CDR3 totals 14 residues. The V gene's germline CDR1 is ENHRY and CDR2 SYGVKD. This CDR3 is CAINDRMLNSPLHF. The DNA of the CDR3 is TGTGCCATCAATGACAGGATGCTTAATTCACCCCTCCACTTT.

The chain recombines TRBV7-2 with TRBJ2-7, with 11 bases matching TRBD2. Germline V CDR1 and CDR2: SGHTA, FQGNSA. This CDR3 region has 17 residues. J lost 6 bases, V lost 2 bases, and 12 bases had no gene match. The DNA for the CDR3 is TGTGCCAGCAGCTTAAGTTGGGCTAGCGGGAGGATAGGCGAGCAGTACTTC. This translates into CASSLSWASGRIGEQYF.

The chain couples TRBV20-1 to TRBJ1-2; TRBD1 might be the D (5 bases). CDR3 length: 13 residues. The V end was cut by 0 bases, the J end by 9 bases, with 14 bases between. From germline, CDR1 is DFQATT and CDR2 SNEGSKA (reference sequence). CDR3 coding DNA: TGCAGTGCTAGAGATCCGGGGGACGATAGCTACACCTTC. Translated: CSARDPGDDSYTF.

This clonotype has a count of ten or more. This rearrangement joins TRBV7-2 to TRBJ1-1; no reliable D call. V gave up 2 bases and J gave up 4 bases, with 14 bases separating them. The germline CDR1 and CDR2 sequences are SGHTA and FQGNSA. CDR3 length equals 15 residues. The DNA of the CDR3 is TGTGCCAGCAGCTTATTAGGCAAGGCGACCACTGAAGCTTTCTTT. Protein product: CASSLLGKATTEAFF. Full variable domain (rest looked up from reference TRBV7-2 and TRBJ1-1): GAGVSQSPSNKVTEKGKDVELRCDPISGHTALYWYRQSLGQGLEFLIYFQGNSAPDKSGLPSDRFSAERTGGSVSTLTIQRTQQEDSAVYLCASSLLGKATTEAFFGQGTRLTVV.

In regard to this clonotype: Mismatch with germline at one junction end may stem from a read error. The V call is TRBV7-9, the J call TRBJ2-7; 9 nucleotides agree with TRBD1. CDR1 is SEHNR, CDR2 FQNEAQ, per germline (reference sequence). The CDR3 contains 13 residues. The CDR3 sequence: CASSFTTRTGVDF. The CDR3, as DNA: TGTGCCAGCAGCTTCACTACCAGGACAGGGGTTGACTTC.

This clonotype has ten or more counts. The V gene is TRBV29-1, the J gene TRBJ1-4; no reliable D call. From germline, CDR1 is SQVTM and CDR2 ANQGSEA. The V gene lost 1 base and the J gene lost 8 bases, with 14 bases spanning the gap. The CDR3 contains 14 residues. CDR3 loop: CSVEGDGRQEKLFF. The DNA of the CDR3 is TGCAGCGTTGAAGGCGACGGACGCCAGGAAAAACTGTTTTTT. The variable domain in full, completed from reference TRBV29-1 and TRBJ1-4, reads SAVISQKPSRDICQRGTSLTIQCQVDSQVTMMFWYRQQPGQSLTLIATANQGSEATYESGFVIDKFPISRPNLTFSTLTVSNMSPEDSSIYLCSVEGDGRQEKLFFGSGTQLSVL.

This chain links TRBV29-1 with TRBJ1-6; D gene ambiguous. In germline, CDR1 is SQVTM, CDR2 ANQGSEA. The CDR3 loop spans 14 amino acids. V lost 8 bases, J lost 0 bases, and 11 bases lay in between. The CDR3 sequence: CSLYGSSYNSPLHF. CDR3 nucleotide sequence: TGCAGCTTGTACGGGAGCTCCTATAATTCACCCCTCCACTTT.

The chain joins TRBV5-1 to TRBJ1-1, with D hard to call. Germline CDR1 SGHRS, CDR2 YFSETQ. The CDR3 length is 13 residues. The germline V and J ends were trimmed by 0 bases and 1 base, with 4 bases remaining between them. CDR3 amino acids: CASSLEKNTEAFF. The DNA of the CDR3 is TGCGCCAGCAGCTTGGAAAAGAACACTGAAGCTTTCTTT. The full variable domain, with the rest looked up from reference TRBV5-1 and TRBJ1-1, is KAGVTQTPRYLIKTRGQQVTLSCSPISGHRSVSWYQQTPGQGLQFLFEYFSETQRNKGNFPGRFSGRQFSNSRSEMNVSTLELGDSALYLCASSLEKNTEAFFGQGTRLTVV.

The gene calls are TRBV7-2 and TRBJ2-7; no clear D. This CDR3 region has 12 residues. Germline-derived CDR1 and CDR2 are SGHTA and FQGNSA. V was trimmed by 0 bases and J by 3 bases, leaving 3 bases between them. This chain's CDR3 is CASSLANYEQYF. DNA of the CDR3: TGTGCCAGCAGCTTAGCGAACTACGAGCAGTACTTC. Supplemented by reference TRBV7-2 and TRBJ2-7, the full variable domain reads GAGVSQSPSNKVTEKGKDVELRCDPISGHTALYWYRQSLGQGLEFLIYFQGNSAPDKSGLPSDRFSAERTGGSVSTLTIQRTQQEDSAVYLCASSLANYEQYFGPGTRLTVT.

This clonotype is a singleton in its sample. A much larger clonotype is one base distant, so this may be a read error. The chain uses TRBV2 and TRBJ1-2; 8 bases align to TRBD1. Germline lookup yields CDR1 SNHLY and CDR2 FYNNEI. The CDR3 runs 11 residues. J lost 12 bases, V lost 6 bases, and 6 bases had no gene match. CDR3 sequence: CASSGQGTDTF. As DNA, the CDR3 is TGTGCCAGCAGCGGACAGGGAACTGACACCTTC.

For this clonotype: This could be a read error, since a much larger clone is one nucleotide away. The chain joins TRBV12-3 or TRBV12-4 to TRBJ1-2, with D maybe TRBD1 (5 bases). The germline V and J ends were trimmed by 5 bases and 4 bases, with 14 bases remaining between them. CDR3 length equals 14 residues. The CDR3 coding sequence is TGTGCCAGCAGTGAAGATCAGGGTAGCTATGGCTACACCTTC. Translated: CASSEDQGSYGYTF.

This clonotype has a count of ten or more. V gene TRBV7-9 combines with J gene TRBJ1-4; unclear D gene. The germline gives CDR1 SEHNR, CDR2 FQNEAQ (reference sequence). The V end was cut by 0 bases, the J end by 5 bases, with 7 bases between. There are 14 residues in the CDR3. The CDR3 coding sequence is TGTGCCAGCAGCTTAGCCTCCCAGAATGAAAAACTGTTTTTT. Amino acid sequence: CASSLASQNEKLFF.

The rearrangement uses TRBV2 and TRBJ2-2; 7 bases map to TRBD1. This CDR3 is built from 15 residues. V trimming: 2 bases; J trimming: 1 base; junction bases outside the gene matches: 1. The germline V gene encodes CDR1 SNHLY and CDR2 FYNNEI. The CDR3 sequence is CASSEQGVNTGELFF. The CDR3 nucleotides are TGTGCCAGCAGTGAACAGGGGGTGAACACCGGGGAGCTGTTTTTT.

This clonotype occurred a few times. This rearrangement joins TRBV20-1 to TRBJ2-7; 8 bases match TRBD2. The junction had 12 bases not matched to a gene; V was cut back by 7 bases and J by 4 bases. Germline V gene sequence: CDR1 DFQATT, CDR2 SNEGSKA (reference sequence). CDR3 length equals 14 residues. The CDR3 is CSGEGTSGNYEQYF. CDR3 nucleotides: TGCAGTGGAGAAGGAACTAGCGGCAATTACGAGCAGTACTTC.

This chain connects TRBV4-1 to TRBJ1-1; maybe TRBD1 (5 bases). This CDR3 region has 14 residues. Germline CDR1 is MGHRA and CDR2 is YSYEKL. Trimming took 5 bases from V and 4 from J, leaving 14 bases between them. CDR3 sequence reads: CASSTRPGGTEAFF. In DNA form, the CDR3 reads TGCGCCAGCAGCACTCGTCCGGGGGGCACTGAAGCTTTCTTT.

This chain uses TRBV7-9 with TRBJ1-3; possibly TRBD1 for D (5 bases). Germline CDR1 SEHNR, CDR2 FQNEAQ (reference sequence). V was shortened by 2 bases and J by 6 bases, with 11 bases between the two germline ends. The CDR3 spans 14 residues. The CDR3 region is CASSLPPDINTIYF. CDR3 sequence (DNA): TGTGCCAGCAGCTTACCCCCGGACATAAACACCATATATTTT.

This clonotype turned up a few times. This sequence joins TRBV7-9 and TRBJ1-5, with D perhaps matching TRBD1 (5 bases). The V end lost 4 bases, the J end lost 5 bases, and 15 bases lay between the germline ends. Germline CDR1 reads SEHNR; CDR2 reads FQNEAQ (reference sequence). The length of the CDR3 is 15 residues. DNA of the CDR3: TGTGCCAGCAGCTCACAGGCCGGGGCGGATCAGCCCCAGCATTTT. Residues: CASSSQAGADQPQHF.

The chain recombines TRBV29-1 with TRBJ2-7, with D unclear. The J call may be mistaken, given a closer DNA end match to TRBJ2-1. From germline, CDR1 is SQVTM and CDR2 ANQGSEA. The CDR3 runs 16 residues. The CDR3 nucleotides are TGCAGCGTTGACTTCCCAGATCCTTCAATCTACAATGAGCAGTTCTTC. The encoded protein is CSVDFPDPSIYNEQFF.

The chain recombines TRBV6-5 with TRBJ2-7; TRBD2 matches at 12 bases. The J segment lost 2 bases and the V segment lost 4 bases, leaving 3 bases of the junction unmatched. Germline-derived CDR1 and CDR2 are MNHEY and SVGAGI. The CDR3 sequence is 15 residues long. In DNA form, the CDR3 reads TGTGCCAGCAGTTCGGGACTAGCGGGCGCCTACGAGCAGTACTTC. Translated: CASSSGLAGAYEQYF.

This clonotype was recorded once. The chain combines TRBV10-3 with TRBJ1-3; D remains ambiguous. Germline V gene sequence: CDR1 ENHRY, CDR2 SYGVKD. CDR3 size: 11 residues. V lost 4 bases, J lost 7 bases, and 5 bases lay in between. The CDR3 protein is CAISAVNTIYF. CDR3 nucleotides: TGTGCCATCAGTGCAGTGAACACCATATATTTT.

This clonotype has only a few counts. The CDR3 DNA sequence: TGCAGTGACGGACTAGCGGGAGGAGGAGAGCAGTACTTC. Its translation is CSDGLAGGGEQYF. J is TRBJ2-7 and V is TRBV20-1; 14 bases are shared with TRBD2. V trimming: 7 bases; J trimming: 7 bases; junction bases outside the gene matches: 6. The CDR3 is 13 amino acids. The V gene's germline CDR1 is DFQATT and CDR2 SNEGSKA (reference sequence).